These T cell receptor beta chains were read from a single sample in a study of HIV-infected patients and healthy controls. In TCRdb, the 5' RACE reads were re-called with MiXCR into one record per CDR3 protein. The data show about 12,000 distinct CDR3 sequences, 9.3% seen once. The source was blood, collected before antiretroviral therapy. These receptors all stem from an adult with HIV infection. The donor label of this sample is uncertain. The CDR3 runs from the conserved cysteine through the conserved F or W. The D gene is left open where the match is weak. The size field is filled for only some rows; it gives once, few, many or a size class.

>many|NA|TRBJ2-7|TRBV7-9
TGTGCCAGCAGCCGCTTAGGCGGTAGCAGGGACGAGCAGTACTTC
CASSRLGGSRDEQYF
>few|TRBD2|TRBJ2-2|TRBV12-3/TRBV12-4
TGTGCCAGCAGTCCCGGGACTAGCTTCACCGGGGAGCTGTTTTTT
CASSPGTSFTGELFF
>many|NA|TRBJ2-7|TRBV18
TGTGCCAGCTCACCGAGTCTGAATGACGAGCAGTACTTC
CASSPSLNDEQYF
>many|NA|TRBJ2-7|TRBV29-1
TGCAGCGTTGCCGACGGTATCTCCTACGAGCAGTACTTC
CSVADGISYEQYF
>many|NA|TRBJ2-3|TRBV7-7
TGTGCTAGCAGCTTCGCAGGAGGGCCTGGGGATACGCAGTATTTT
CASSFAGGPGDTQYF
>many|NA|TRBJ1-5|TRBV20-1
TGCAGTGCTAGAGATGAGGCAGGCAATAGCAATCAGCCCCAGCATTTT
CSARDEAGNSNQPQHF
>many|TRBD1|TRBJ1-1|TRBV29-1
TGCAGCGGGAGCCTTGGGACAGCAATTAACACTGAAGCTTTCTTT
CSGSLGTAINTEAFF
>many|TRBD2|TRBJ2-3|TRBV24-1
TGTGCCACCAGTGATTTAAAAAGGCGGGAGGGCCACACAGATACGCAGTATTTT
CATSDLKRREGHTDTQYF
>many|NA|TRBJ2-5|TRBV6-2/TRBV6-3
TGTGCCAGCAGTTACACACAACTAAAAGAGACCCAGTACTTC
CASSYTQLKETQYF
>many|TRBD1|TRBJ1-1|TRBV7-9
TGTGCCAGCACAGGACTGGGACAGGACAGAGATGAAGCTTTCTTT
CASTGLGQDRDEAFF
>many|NA|TRBJ1-2|TRBV7-8
TGTGCCAGCAGCACATACTTAAGTGGGAGGAGCGGCTACACCTTC
CASSTYLSGRSGYTF
>NA|NA|TRBJ2-1|TRBV6-1
TGTGCCAGCAGGGGTTATTTAAATGAGCAGTTCTTC
CASRGYLNEQFF
>NA|NA|TRBJ1-1|TRBV11-2
TGTGCCAGCAGCTCGCTTGGGGAGATGAACACTGAAGCTTTCTTT
CASSSLGEMNTEAFF